A selection of T cell receptor beta chains follows, all from one sample in a study of cytomegalovirus exposure and HLA in healthy donors. Produced via immunoSEQ multiplex PCR; TCRdb's table is partial and in-frame only. The sample holds roughly 86,000 clones, 70% to 80% seen once. What was sequenced was PBMCs. The receptors were sampled from a man between 60 and 75 years old in good health and CMV-seronegative. CDR3s include the opening cysteine and the closing phenylalanine or tryptophan.

CDR3 length,V gene,CDR3 protein
18,TRBV7-9,CASSLGRTSGLHTDTQYF
15,TRBV7-2,CASSLRRGAVDIQYF
16,TRBV6-5,CASSYSHLAGNNEQFF
14,TRBV11-3,CASSLDPGSSEQYF
17,TRBV7-9,CASSFGSGGYSNQPQHF
14,TRBV30,CAWSGQGTNEKLFF
15,TRBV7-6,CASSQPTGTSYEQYF
13,TRBV14,CASSQGRANTIYF
13,TRBV6-5,CASSYSGPGGYTF
14,TRBV28,CASLREANTGELFF
15,TRBV14,CASSRTGRPGNTIYF
15,TRBV5-1,CASSSRQGADYGYTF
15,TRBV5-4,CASTAAGPVGETQYF
14,TRBV30,CAWSTLASSYEQYF
15,TRBV4-1,CASSQYQVTQETQYF
15,TRBV6-1,CASSPLTGTGNTIYF
14,TRBV19,CASSISLDTGELFF
13,TRBV5-1,CASSIDRKETQYF
16,TRBV11-2,CASSSVRDNHNYGYTF
15,TRBV2,CASSRTGVSNQPQHF
15,TRBV6-1,CASSVGRGLQETQYF
13,TRBV6-1,CASSETGEGTQYF
15,TRBV5-8,CASRMTGKATGELFF
15,TRBV30,CAWSVQLIMNTEAFF
18,TRBV6-1,CASSGLFSGKVNTGELFF
15,TRBV6-5,CASSPRGTGTCEAFF
14,TRBV2,CASSPTGGRYEQYF
14,TRBV5-4,CASSSDLAGYEQYF
18,TRBV21-1,CASSNPPFQGIDNSPLHF
15,TRBV6-5,CASSYERGVYNEQFF
13,TRBV5-1,CASSLDASQSQFF
19,TRBV5-3,CARTTAGLAGGPLGYIQYF
14,TRBV9,CASSGGTGRSPLHF
14,TRBV5-4,CASSPGTSTYEQYF
13,TRBV7-9,CASSSPETYEQYF
15,TRBV19,CASSNRTWEADTQYF
14,TRBV2,CASMWTGGTDTQYF
13,TRBV25-1,CASSSTRTGEAFF
11,TRBV30,CAWSVQIGYTF
14,TRBV5-1,CASSLGDRVAPLHF